These 32 T cell receptor beta chains were sequenced from one sample in a study of shared clonotypes between healthy human individuals. Clones were sequenced by immunoSEQ multiplex PCR, and TCRdb holds only the in-frame ones, with some missing. The profile shows some 2,400,000 clones, almost 96% of them singletons. The sequenced sample was naive CD4+ T cells sorted from blood. Subset described: CD45RA+ positively selected. All receptors come from a man aged 18 to 30 in good health.

The table lists this clone with a count of one. The chain links TRBV5-1 to TRBJ2-3; TRBD2 matches 10 bases. This CDR3 contains 14 residues. Germline trimming cut 5 bases from V and 5 bases from J; bases unmatched to any gene: 5. Germline V gene lookup returns CDR1 SGHRS and CDR2 YFSETQ. The CDR3 DNA reads TGCGCCAGCAGGATGGTAGCGGGAGGAGATACGCAGTATTTT. Residues: CASRMVAGGDTQYF.

The V gene is TRBV5-5, the J gene TRBJ2-7; TRBD1 might be the D (5 bases). The V gene lost 3 bases and the J gene lost 3 bases, with 10 bases spanning the gap. CDR1 SGHKS and CDR2 YYEKEE come from the germline V gene (reference sequence). The length of the CDR3 is 13 residues. The CDR3 sequence is CASSSDSNYEQYF. Here the CDR3 DNA reads TGTGCCAGCAGCTCAGACAGTAACTACGAGCAGTACTTC. Full variable domain (rest looked up from reference TRBV5-5 and TRBJ2-7): DAGVTQSPTHLIKTRGQQVTLRCSPISGHKSVSWYQQVLGQGPQFIFQYYEKEERGRGNFPDRFSARQFPNYSSELNVNALLLGDSALYLCASSSDSNYEQYFGPGTRLTVT.

This rearrangement joins TRBV29-1 to TRBJ1-1; 12 bases line up with TRBD1. This CDR3 has 13 amino acids. V shed 8 bases, J shed 4 bases, and the junction held 5 bases outside the gene matches. Germline CDR1 and CDR2: SQVTM and ANQGSEA. The CDR3 nucleotides read TGCAGCCTCCGGGACAGGGGGCCCACTGAAGCTTTCTTT. Translating it yields CSLRDRGPTEAFF.

Only one count was recorded for this clone. The chain couples TRBV2 to TRBJ2-1, with D perhaps assigned TRBD1 or TRBD2 (6 bases each). Trimming removed 7 bases from V and 10 bases from J, with 11 bases in between. The CDR3 totals 11 residues. The germline CDR1 and CDR2 sequences are SNHLY and FYNNEI. DNA of the CDR3: TGTGCCAGCACCCGGGGGCCCGAGCAGTTCTTC. This gives the protein CASTRGPEQFF.

This rearrangement joins TRBV7-9 to TRBJ1-2; no firm D call. Germline lookup yields CDR1 SEHNR and CDR2 FQNEAQ (reference sequence). With 6 bases removed from V and 6 bases from J, the gap between germline ends came to 14 bases. CDR3 length equals 13 residues. The CDR3, as DNA: TGTGCCAGCAGTAGAAACTACGATCATGGCTACACCTTC. Residues: CASSRNYDHGYTF.

Turning to this clone: The sample holds other DNA sequences that translate to the same CDR3. CDR3 sequence: CASSRDRGPNEKLFF. In DNA form, the CDR3 reads TGTGCCAGCAGCAGAGACAGGGGGCCGAATGAAAAACTGTTTTTT. The chain carries TRBV9 and TRBJ1-4; 10 positions agree with TRBD1. V was pared by 4 bases and J by 5 bases, with 5 bases of the junction left unmatched. Germline CDR1 reads SGDLS; CDR2 reads YYNGEE. The CDR3 is 15 residues long.

This clone was seen only once. This rearrangement joins TRBV19 to TRBJ1-2; D might be TRBD1 (6 bases). Germline lookup yields CDR1 LNHDA and CDR2 SQIVND (reference sequence). Trimming removed 7 bases at V and 7 bases at J, with 13 bases between. The CDR3 runs to 12 residues. CDR3 residues: CASIQGVSGYTF. The CDR3, as DNA: TGTGCCAGTATACAGGGAGTGTCTGGCTACACCTTC.

The rearrangement links TRBV5-4 to TRBJ2-5, with 14 bases identical to TRBD2. J was trimmed by 4 bases and V by 3 bases; bases with no gene match: 5. CDR1 SGHNT and CDR2 YYREEE come from the germline V gene (reference sequence). CDR3 size: 16 residues. The CDR3 reads CASSWGLAGETETQYF. The CDR3 bases are TGTGCCAGCAGCTGGGGACTAGCGGGAGAAACAGAGACCCAGTACTTC. Full variable domain (rest looked up from reference TRBV5-4 and TRBJ2-5): ETGVTQSPTHLIKTRGQQVTLRCSSQSGHNTVSWYQQALGQGPQFIFQYYREEENGRGNFPPRFSGLQFPNYSSELNVNALELDDSALYLCASSWGLAGETETQYFGPGTRLLVL.

The genes are TRBV19 and TRBJ2-2; 9 positions agree with TRBD1. The CDR3 extends over 17 amino acids. The trim removed 5 bases at V and 1 base at J, leaving 8 bases unmatched. Germline V lookup: CDR1 LNHDA, CDR2 SQIVND (reference sequence). As DNA, the CDR3 is TGTGCCAGTAGTTTCCGGACAGGGGCGTTGAACACCGGGGAGCTGTTTTTT. Its translation: CASSFRTGALNTGELFF.

V gene TRBV7-9 combines with J gene TRBJ2-7, with 8 bases identical to TRBD1. CDR3 length: 16 amino acids. V shed 1 base, J shed 6 bases, and the junction held 11 bases outside the gene matches. Germline CDR1 reads SEHNR; CDR2 reads FQNEAQ (reference sequence). CDR3 loop: CASSLGGQGVSTEQYF. The CDR3 DNA follows: TGTGCCAGCAGCTTAGGTGGACAGGGAGTATCTACCGAGCAGTACTTC. Full variable domain (outside the CDR3, taken from reference TRBV7-9 and TRBJ2-7): DTGVSQNPRHKITKRGQNVTFRCDPISEHNRLYWYRQTLGQGPEFLTYFQNEAQLEKSRLLSDRFSAERPKGSFSTLEIQRTEQGDSAMYLCASSLGGQGVSTEQYFGPGTRLTVT.

The chain recombines TRBV29-1 with TRBJ2-3; D could derive from TRBD1 or TRBD2 (5 bases each). The germline gives CDR1 SQVTM, CDR2 ANQGSEA. The CDR3 extends over 12 amino acids. V gave up 7 bases and J gave up 6 bases, with 14 bases separating them. The CDR3 protein is CSGRTWGDTQYF. The CDR3 DNA follows: TGCAGCGGACGGACGTGGGGGGATACGCAGTATTTT.

V and J are TRBV5-4 and TRBJ2-1, with 9 bases fitting TRBD2. Germline trimming cut 0 bases from V and 8 bases from J; bases unmatched to any gene: 6. The CDR3 has 15 amino acids. Germline-derived CDR1 and CDR2 are SGHNT and YYREEE (reference sequence). The CDR3 region is CASSLAGGRDYEQFF. CDR3 bases: TGTGCCAGCAGCTTGGCTGGCGGGAGGGACTATGAGCAGTTCTTC.

The rearrangement uses TRBV27 and TRBJ2-3, with TRBD2 identical over 7 bases. The trim removed 2 bases at V and 4 bases at J, leaving 6 bases unmatched. This CDR3 contains 15 residues. Germline V lookup: CDR1 MNHEY, CDR2 SMNVEV (reference sequence). CDR3 sequence reads: CASSLRASGSDTQYF. The CDR3 DNA follows: TGTGCCAGCAGTTTAAGGGCTAGCGGTTCAGATACGCAGTATTTT.

This clone was seen once. The chain employs TRBV4-1 and TRBJ1-6; D might be TRBD1 (6 bases). The CDR3 runs 16 residues. V lost 3 bases to trimming and J lost 2 bases, with 11 bases between them. Germline CDR1 MGHRA, CDR2 YSYEKL. The CDR3, as DNA: TGCGCCAGCAGCCAGCCGTGGACAGCCTATAATTCACCCCTCCACTTT. It yields the protein CASSQPWTAYNSPLHF.

V usage is TRBV6-5 and J usage is TRBJ1-2, with 8 bases lining up with TRBD1. With V trimmed by 10 bases and J by 2 bases, 9 bases remained unmatched. The CDR3 contains 14 residues. Germline assignment: CDR1 MNHEY and CDR2 SVGAGI. The CDR3 sequence is CATTTGAPNYGYTF. The CDR3 coding sequence is TGTGCCACCACGACAGGGGCCCCAAACTATGGCTACACCTTC.

The genes are TRBV7-9 and TRBJ2-1; D gene unclear. V lost 0 bases, J lost 7 bases, and 10 bases lay in between. Per the germline V gene, CDR1 is SEHNR and CDR2 is FQNEAQ (reference sequence). The CDR3 extends over 14 amino acids. The CDR3: CASSLAVLGNEQFF. CDR3 nucleotides: TGTGCCAGCAGCTTAGCGGTCCTTGGGAATGAGCAGTTCTTC.

The gene calls are TRBV7-9 and TRBJ1-4; TRBD1 matches 9 bases. Germline CDR1 is SEHNR and CDR2 is FQNEAQ (reference sequence). The junction had 7 bases not matched to a gene; V was cut back by 5 bases and J by 6 bases. CDR3 length equals 15 residues. The CDR3 loop reads CASSTGQGWDEKLFF. The CDR3 nucleotides read TGTGCCAGCAGCACCGGACAGGGGTGGGATGAAAAACTGTTTTTT. The full variable domain, with the rest looked up from reference TRBV7-9 and TRBJ1-4, is DTGVSQNPRHKITKRGQNVTFRCDPISEHNRLYWYRQTLGQGPEFLTYFQNEAQLEKSRLLSDRFSAERPKGSFSTLEIQRTEQGDSAMYLCASSTGQGWDEKLFFGSGTQLSVL.

The chain is built from TRBV10-3 and TRBJ1-4; D remains ambiguous. Per the germline V gene, CDR1 is ENHRY and CDR2 is SYGVKD. There are 15 residues in the CDR3. The V gene lost 0 bases and the J gene lost 4 bases, with 9 bases spanning the gap. CDR3 sequence: CAISESAKFNEKLFF. DNA for the CDR3: TGTGCCATCAGTGAGTCAGCCAAGTTTAATGAAAAACTGTTTTTT.

The chain is built from TRBV30 and TRBJ2-7, with D perhaps assigned TRBD1 or TRBD2 (5 bases each). There are 14 residues in the CDR3. Germline V gives CDR1 GTSNPN, CDR2 SVGIG (reference sequence). Trimming shortened V by 3 bases and J by 3 bases, and 15 bases separated the two germline ends. Here the CDR3 DNA reads TGTGCCTGGAGGGGACCGGGACCCCTCTACGAGCAGTACTTC. Protein sequence: CAWRGPGPLYEQYF.

This clone was detected once. The V and J genes are TRBV5-1 and TRBJ2-7; tentative D call: TRBD1 (5 bases). CDR3 length: 14 amino acids. Looked up from germline, CDR1 is SGHRS and CDR2 is YFSETQ. Between the trimmed V and J ends, which lost 0 bases and 4 bases, there was a span of 11 bases. The CDR3 spells CASSLGEGAYEQYF. The DNA of the CDR3 is TGCGCCAGCAGCTTGGGCGAAGGGGCATACGAGCAGTACTTC.

The chain is built from TRBV29-1 and TRBJ2-5; 7 bases line up with TRBD1. There are 15 residues in the CDR3. J gave up 2 bases and V 1 base, and 7 bases lay outside the gene matches. Germline lookup yields CDR1 SQVTM and CDR2 ANQGSEA. The CDR3 coding sequence is TGCAGCGTTGAAGGAGTCCAGGGGGTTCAAGAGACCCAGTACTTC. It yields the protein CSVEGVQGVQETQYF.

Here the CDR3 DNA reads TGTGCCAGCAGTGAAGCCTCGGACAGGGGGGGTGAAAAACTGTTTTTT. Translated, it gives CASSEASDRGGEKLFF. V is TRBV2 and J is TRBJ1-4; 10 nucleotides match TRBD1. Per the germline V gene, CDR1 is SNHLY and CDR2 is FYNNEI. CDR3 length: 16 amino acids. J lost 7 bases, V lost 0 bases, and 5 bases had no gene match.

The table lists this clone with a count of one. The V call is TRBV5-4, the J call TRBJ2-1; D is uncertain. Per germline, CDR1 SGHNT and CDR2 YYREEE (reference sequence). The CDR3 has 13 amino acids. With 2 bases removed from V and 4 bases from J, the gap between germline ends came to 7 bases. The DNA of the CDR3 is TGTGCCAGCAGCTTCAACGGATACAATGAGCAGTTCTTC. It is translated as CASSFNGYNEQFF. Based on the CDR3 plus reference TRBV5-4 and TRBJ2-1, the full variable domain is ETGVTQSPTHLIKTRGQQVTLRCSSQSGHNTVSWYQQALGQGPQFIFQYYREEENGRGNFPPRFSGLQFPNYSSELNVNALELDDSALYLCASSFNGYNEQFFGPGTRLTVL.

This sequence joins TRBV6-1 and TRBJ2-7; 8 nucleotides line up with TRBD1. Unmatched junction bases numbered 7, after V lost 1 base and J lost 2 bases. The germline V gene has CDR1 MNHNS and CDR2 SASEGT. This CDR3 spans 16 amino acids. CDR3 in DNA: TGTGCCAGCAGTGAAGGTGGGACAGGATATACCTACGAGCAGTACTTC. Translation gives CASSEGGTGYTYEQYF.

This sequence joins TRBV11-2 and TRBJ2-7, with 11 bases lining up with TRBD2. This CDR3 has 17 residues. Germline V gives CDR1 SGHAT, CDR2 FQNNGV. V shed 0 bases and J 0 bases; nucleotides not matched to a gene: 4. The CDR3 reads CASSLDGGLAGSYEQYF. The CDR3 nucleotides are TGTGCCAGCAGCTTAGACGGTGGACTAGCGGGCTCCTACGAGCAGTACTTC.

The J gene is TRBJ1-1, the V gene TRBV6-1; D might be TRBD1 (5 bases). Germline V lookup: CDR1 MNHNS, CDR2 SASEGT. The V and J ends lost 2 bases and 0 bases respectively, with 16 bases between them. The CDR3 is made up of 17 amino acids. CDR3 sequence reads: CASSEMGTELMNTEAFF. The CDR3 DNA sequence: TGTGCCAGCAGTGAAATGGGGACGGAACTTATGAACACTGAAGCTTTCTTT.

The rearrangement joins TRBV9 to TRBJ2-5; 8 bases are shared with TRBD1. The trim removed 3 bases at V and 5 bases at J, leaving 6 bases unmatched. The germline CDR1 and CDR2 sequences are SGDLS and YYNGEE. CDR3 length: 14 amino acids. The DNA for the CDR3 is TGTGCCAGCAGCGAGGCAGGGGGCGGTGAGACCCAGTACTTC. It is translated as CASSEAGGGETQYF.

This clone was seen just once. The chain combines TRBV2 with TRBJ2-2; either TRBD1 or TRBD2 may fit D (6 bases each). The CDR3 is made up of 16 amino acids. V lost 8 bases, J lost 4 bases, and 20 bases lay in between. Germline CDR1 SNHLY, CDR2 FYNNEI. CDR3 sequence reads: CASAKGGPQITGELFF. The CDR3 bases are TGTGCCAGCGCGAAGGGGGGACCCCAAATCACCGGGGAGCTGTTTTTT.

V gene TRBV19 combines with J gene TRBJ2-7; TRBD2 might be the D (6 bases). The V gene lost 4 bases and the J gene lost 7 bases, with 14 bases spanning the gap. The CDR3 consists of 13 residues. Germline V lookup: CDR1 LNHDA, CDR2 SQIVND (reference sequence). The CDR3 coding sequence is TGTGCCAGTAGTAATGTCGGGGGTAGGGAGCAGTACTTC. It yields the protein CASSNVGGREQYF. Filled out from reference TRBV19 and TRBJ2-7, the complete variable domain reads DGGITQSPKYLFRKEGQNVTLSCEQNLNHDAMYWYRQDPGQGLRLIYYSQIVNDFQKGDIAEGYSVSREKKESFPLTVTSAQKNPTAFYLCASSNVGGREQYFGPGTRLTVT.

Of note for this clone: The identical CDR3 is also encoded by other nucleotide sequences in the sample. The chain carries TRBV6-5 and TRBJ1-6; D remains unclear. There are 12 residues in the CDR3. V was trimmed by 6 bases and J by 4 bases, leaving 4 bases between them. Germline V gene lookup returns CDR1 MNHEY and CDR2 SVGAGI. The CDR3 sequence: CASRSYNSPLHF. As DNA, the CDR3 is TGTGCCAGCAGGAGTTATAATTCACCCCTCCACTTT.

The chain carries TRBV6-6 and TRBJ2-7; TRBD2 is a possible D gene (6 bases). The length of the CDR3 is 16 residues. V was shortened by 5 bases and J by 0 bases, with 17 bases between the two germline ends. Germline CDR1 is MNHNY and CDR2 is SVGAGI (reference sequence). The DNA for the CDR3 is TGTGCCAGCAGTCCCCCTCTTGGGGGGAGCTCCTACGAGCAGTACTTC. Translation gives CASSPPLGGSSYEQYF.

Of note for this clone: Other DNA sequences of this sample code for an identical CDR3. The V gene is TRBV18, the J gene TRBJ2-5, with a tentative D call TRBD1 (6 bases). CDR3 length: 13 amino acids. Germline CDR1 is KGHSH and CDR2 is LQKENI. Trimming left V 4 bases short and J 2 bases short, with 8 bases between. Written as DNA, the CDR3 is TGTGCCAGCTCACTGGGACAACAAGAGACCCAGTACTTC. Its protein product is CASSLGQQETQYF.